The clone carrying this T cell receptor (beta chain) came up once. Its target is not known. This may come from a read error, since a much larger clone is one base off. The sample comes from a study of T cells in Graves' hyperthyroidism and ophthalmopathy. Study details: Peripheral blood was secured at the point of initial diagnosis, before any treatment. Findings of the study overall: The blood repertoire included most of the expanded thyroid clonotypes above 0.001. Classification by a 13 V-J model distinguished ophthalmopathy from stable hyperthyroidism.

This CDR3 has 14 amino acids. V was pared by 5 bases and J by 14 bases, with 22 bases between. The germline V gene encodes CDR1 LNHNV and CDR2 YYDKDF (reference sequence). Active moderate-to-severe ophthalmopathy, Clinical Activity Score at least 3, NOSPECS at least 4, under 3 months' duration. It was RNA transcripts that yielded the amplified TCR beta CDR3 regions. The TCR CDR3 was amplified in a first-round RT-PCR using the HTBI primer set. TCRdb redid the calling of the multiplex PCR reads with MiXCR, one entry per CDR3 protein. Of about 520,000 distinct CDR3 sequences in the sample, roughly a quarter are singletons; the top ten hold about 11%.

The sequencing sample was made of blood. The chain links TRBV15 to TRBJ2-4; D is perhaps TRBD1 or TRBD2 (5 bases each). The TCR originated in a young woman with Graves' ophthalmopathy. The CDR3 region is CATSSVMEDIPKYF. In nucleotides, the CDR3 is TGTGCCACCAGCTCCGTGATGGAGGACATTCCTAAGTACTTC.